This entry lists 11 T cell receptor beta chains sequenced from one sample in a study of T cell repertoires in ileal Crohn's disease. The data were produced by immunoSEQ multiplex PCR, yet TCRdb's version contains in-frame clones alone and is incomplete. The sample lists 9,000 to 13,000 clones, 75% to 85% occurring once. Time point specified: neoterminal ileum biopsy at postoperative endoscopy, about 6 months after surgery. Sequenced sample: ileal tissue. The receptors originated from an adult with Crohn's disease.

This clone has only a few counts. This sequence joins TRBV10-3 and TRBJ1-4; the D gene is possibly TRBD1 (6 bases). There are 13 residues in the CDR3. V was trimmed by 4 bases and J by 5 bases, leaving 8 bases between them. Germline values: CDR1 ENHRY, CDR2 SYGVKD. The DNA of the CDR3 is TGTGCCATCAGTGGCAGGGGAAATGAAAAACTGTTTTTT. Its translation: CAISGRGNEKLFF.

The chain carries TRBV7-2 and TRBJ2-7, with 8 bases identical to TRBD1. Trimming at V came to 1 base and at J to 7 bases, leaving 12 bases not matched to a gene. CDR3 size: 16 residues. CDR1 SGHTA and CDR2 FQGNSA come from the germline V gene. CDR3 sequence reads: CASSLVGTGGVVEQYF. In DNA, the CDR3 is TGTGCCAGCAGCTTAGTTGGGACAGGTGGGGTGGTGGAGCAGTACTTC.

This chain joins TRBV2 and TRBJ1-4, with D unresolved. This CDR3 is 14 amino acids long. Germline lookup yields CDR1 SNHLY and CDR2 FYNNEI. V lost 3 bases to trimming and J lost 8 bases, with 13 bases between them. This CDR3 reads CASSEIQPGEKLFF. The DNA for the CDR3 is TGTGCCAGCAGTGAGATTCAACCAGGAGAAAAACTGTTTTTT.

In its sample, this clone was seen once. CDR3 sequence: CASSPREVTYEQYF. In DNA, the CDR3 is TGTGCCAGCAGCCCTCGGGAGGTGACCTACGAGCAGTACTTC. This chain uses TRBV6-5 with TRBJ2-7; 7 bases agree with TRBD2. CDR1 and CDR2 from the germline V gene are MNHEY and SVGAGI. The CDR3 is 14 amino acids. J was trimmed by 2 bases and V by 6 bases; bases with no gene match: 7.

The V and J genes are TRBV5-1 and TRBJ1-4; tentative D call: TRBD1 (5 bases). CDR3 length: 16 amino acids. The ends were cut back, 0 bases at V and 0 bases at J, with 9 bases in the middle. Germline lookup yields CDR1 SGHRS and CDR2 YFSETQ. The CDR3 bases are TGCGCCAGCAGCTTGGTACAGGATGCAACTAATGAAAAACTGTTTTTT. Translation: CASSLVQDATNEKLFF.

This clone was observed a handful of times. The chain joins TRBV11-3 to TRBJ2-3; possibly TRBD2 for D (6 bases). The CDR3 extends over 11 amino acids. The germline V and J ends were trimmed by 1 base and 11 bases, with 7 bases remaining between them. The germline V gene has CDR1 SGHNT and CDR2 YENEEA. The CDR3 sequence: CASSLGRGQYF. In nucleotides, the CDR3 is TGTGCCAGCAGCTTAGGGCGGGGGCAGTATTTT.

The V gene is TRBV19, the J gene TRBJ2-7; 7 bases line up with TRBD2. V shed 8 bases, J shed 1 base, and the junction held 5 bases outside the gene matches. This CDR3 comprises 13 residues. From germline, CDR1 is LNHDA and CDR2 SQIVND (reference sequence). The CDR3 spells CASSPGGSYEQYF. The CDR3 DNA reads TGTGCCAGTTCCCCGGGGGGTTCCTACGAGCAGTACTTC.

In its sample, this clone was seen once. The J gene is TRBJ2-3, the V gene TRBV5-1, with 7 bases lining up with TRBD2. Germline trimming cut 0 bases from V and 3 bases from J; bases unmatched to any gene: 1. Germline CDR1 and CDR2: SGHRS and YFSETQ. The CDR3 is 14 amino acids. CDR3 region: CASSLGTRTDTQYF. CDR3 nucleotide sequence: TGCGCCAGCAGCTTGGGGACTAGGACAGATACGCAGTATTTT.

J is TRBJ2-7 and V is TRBV27; D remains ambiguous. Germline CDR1 and CDR2: MNHEY and SMNVEV (reference sequence). V shed 7 bases and J shed 3 bases, with 13 bases lying between them. The CDR3 contains 13 residues. CDR3 in DNA: TGTGCCAGCAAAAAACCAGGAATCTACGAGCAGTACTTC. This gives the protein CASKKPGIYEQYF.

The chain joins TRBV6-5 to TRBJ2-7; tentatively, D is TRBD2 (5 bases). Trimming pared 6 bases from V and 2 bases from J, leaving 8 bases between. CDR3 length equals 12 residues. Germline V gene data show CDR1 as MNHEY and CDR2 as SVGAGI. CDR3 coding DNA: TGTGCCAGCAGCACCGGGGCCTACGAGCAGTACTTC. This sequence encodes CASSTGAYEQYF.

In this sample, this clone is medium-sized. The V call is TRBV7-9, the J call TRBJ2-2, with D uncertain. V lost 7 bases, J lost 5 bases, and 8 bases lay in between. Germline assignment: CDR1 SEHNR and CDR2 FQNEAQ (reference sequence). The CDR3 has 12 residues. CDR3 sequence reads: CASTSRTGELFF. In nucleotides, the CDR3 is TGTGCCAGCACCTCGAGGACCGGGGAGCTGTTTTTT. Variable domain in full (rest from reference TRBV7-9 and TRBJ2-2): DTGVSQNPRHKITKRGQNVTFRCDPISEHNRLYWYRQTLGQGPEFLTYFQNEAQLEKSRLLSDRFSAERPKGSFSTLEIQRTEQGDSAMYLCASTSRTGELFFGEGSRLTVL.